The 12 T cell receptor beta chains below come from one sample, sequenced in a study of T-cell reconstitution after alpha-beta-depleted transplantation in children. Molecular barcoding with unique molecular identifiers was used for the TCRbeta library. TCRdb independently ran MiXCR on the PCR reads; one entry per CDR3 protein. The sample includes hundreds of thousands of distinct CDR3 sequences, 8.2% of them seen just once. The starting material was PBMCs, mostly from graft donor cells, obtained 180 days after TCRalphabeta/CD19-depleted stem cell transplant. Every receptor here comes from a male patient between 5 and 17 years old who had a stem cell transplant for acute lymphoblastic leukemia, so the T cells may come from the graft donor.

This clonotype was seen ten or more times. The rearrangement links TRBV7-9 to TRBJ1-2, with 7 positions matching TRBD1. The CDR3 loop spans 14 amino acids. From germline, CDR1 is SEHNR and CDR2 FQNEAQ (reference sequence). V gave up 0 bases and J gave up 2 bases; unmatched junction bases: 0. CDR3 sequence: CASSLAGQNYGYTF. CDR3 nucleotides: TGTGCCAGCAGCTTAGCGGGACAGAACTATGGCTACACCTTC.

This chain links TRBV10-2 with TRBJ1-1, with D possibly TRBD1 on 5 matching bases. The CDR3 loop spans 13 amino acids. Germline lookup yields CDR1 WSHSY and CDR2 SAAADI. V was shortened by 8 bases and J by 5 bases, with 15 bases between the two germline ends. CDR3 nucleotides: TGCGCCAGCTCCGGGGGAATGGGAACTGAAGCTTTCTTT. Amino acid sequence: CASSGGMGTEAFF.

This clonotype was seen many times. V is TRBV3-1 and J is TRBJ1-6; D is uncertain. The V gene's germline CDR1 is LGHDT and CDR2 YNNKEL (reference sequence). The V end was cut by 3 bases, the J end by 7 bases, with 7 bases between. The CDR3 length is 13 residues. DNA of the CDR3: TGTGCCAGCAGCCACCGGCAAAATTCACCCCTCCACTTT. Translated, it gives CASSHRQNSPLHF.

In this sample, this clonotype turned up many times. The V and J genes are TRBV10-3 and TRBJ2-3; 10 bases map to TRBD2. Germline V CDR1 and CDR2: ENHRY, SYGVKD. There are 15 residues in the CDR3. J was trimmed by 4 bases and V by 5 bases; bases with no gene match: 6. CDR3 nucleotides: TGTGCCATCAGTAGAGCGGGGGGGCAGGCAGATACGCAGTATTTT. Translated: CAISRAGGQADTQYF.

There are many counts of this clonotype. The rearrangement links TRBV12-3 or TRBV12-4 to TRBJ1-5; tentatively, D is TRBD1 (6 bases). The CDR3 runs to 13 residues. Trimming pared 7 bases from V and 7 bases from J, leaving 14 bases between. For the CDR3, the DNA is TGTGCCAGCACCAAGGACAGCCGACAGCCCCAGCATTTT. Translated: CASTKDSRQPQHF.

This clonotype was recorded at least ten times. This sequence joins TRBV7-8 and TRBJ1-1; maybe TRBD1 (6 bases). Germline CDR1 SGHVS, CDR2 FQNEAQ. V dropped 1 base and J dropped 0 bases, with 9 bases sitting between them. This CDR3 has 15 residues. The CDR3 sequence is CASSLVGAVNTEAFF. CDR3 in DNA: TGTGCCAGCAGCTTAGTGGGGGCAGTGAACACTGAAGCTTTCTTT.

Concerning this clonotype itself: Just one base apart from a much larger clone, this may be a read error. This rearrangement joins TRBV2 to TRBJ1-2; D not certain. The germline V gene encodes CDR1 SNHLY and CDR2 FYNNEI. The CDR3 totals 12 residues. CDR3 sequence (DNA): TGTGCCAGCGGTGAGGCAGGACATGGCTACACCTTC. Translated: CASGEAGHGYTF.

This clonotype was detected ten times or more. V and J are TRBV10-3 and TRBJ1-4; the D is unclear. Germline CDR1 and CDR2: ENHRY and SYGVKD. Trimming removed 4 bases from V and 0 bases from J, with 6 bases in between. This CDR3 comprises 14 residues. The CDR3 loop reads CAISAATTNEKLFF. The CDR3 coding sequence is TGTGCCATCAGTGCGGCGACAACTAATGAAAAACTGTTTTTT.

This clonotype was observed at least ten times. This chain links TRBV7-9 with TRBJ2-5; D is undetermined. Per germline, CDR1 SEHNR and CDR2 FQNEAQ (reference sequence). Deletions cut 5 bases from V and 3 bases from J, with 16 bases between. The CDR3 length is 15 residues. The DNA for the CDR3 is TGTGCCAGCAGCCCTGTGCCTTCCCCCGAAGAGACCCAGTACTTC. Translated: CASSPVPSPEETQYF. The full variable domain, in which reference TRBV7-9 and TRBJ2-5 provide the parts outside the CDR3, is DTGVSQNPRHKITKRGQNVTFRCDPISEHNRLYWYRQTLGQGPEFLTYFQNEAQLEKSRLLSDRFSAERPKGSFSTLEIQRTEQGDSAMYLCASSPVPSPEETQYFGPGTRLLVL.

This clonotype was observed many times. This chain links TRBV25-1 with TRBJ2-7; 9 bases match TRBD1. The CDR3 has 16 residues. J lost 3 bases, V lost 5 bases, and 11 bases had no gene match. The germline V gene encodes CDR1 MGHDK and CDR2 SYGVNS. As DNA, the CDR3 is TGTGCCAGCAGTAATGAGGGACAGGGAGTTTTCTACGAGCAGTACTTC. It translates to CASSNEGQGVFYEQYF.

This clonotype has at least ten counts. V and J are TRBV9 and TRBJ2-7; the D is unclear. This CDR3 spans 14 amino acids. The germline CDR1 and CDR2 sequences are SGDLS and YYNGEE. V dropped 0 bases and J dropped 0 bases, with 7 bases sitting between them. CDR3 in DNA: TGTGCCAGCAGCGTAGACCTAGGCTCCTACGAGCAGTACTTC. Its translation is CASSVDLGSYEQYF.

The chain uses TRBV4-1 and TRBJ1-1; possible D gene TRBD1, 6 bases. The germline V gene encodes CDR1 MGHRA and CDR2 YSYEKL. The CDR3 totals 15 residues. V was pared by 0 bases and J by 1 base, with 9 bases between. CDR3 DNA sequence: TGCGCCAGCAGCCAAGACGAGACAGGGAACACTGAAGCTTTCTTT. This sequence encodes CASSQDETGNTEAFF.